This paragraph reports one T cell receptor (beta chain). The V gene's germline CDR1 is LNHDA and CDR2 SQIVND (reference sequence). The CDR3 runs to 13 residues. V was clipped by 3 bases and J by 16 bases, with 19 bases between them. The data belong to a study of OX40 agonist ivuxolimab in advanced cancers. As for the study in general: Ivuxolimab, which is an agonistic anti-OX40 (CD134) antibody, was administered to the patients. Patients got intravenous ivuxolimab at 0.01 to 10 mg/kg every 2 weeks.

Data came from immunoSEQ multiplex PCR; TCRdb stores just in-frame clones and leaves some out. The sample gives some 76,000 clones, more than 85% of which show up once; less than 7% is in the top ten. Sampling times: baseline, cycle 4 day 1, cycle 7 day 1. J is TRBJ2-1 and V is TRBV19, with a possible D match to TRBD1 (5 bases). The clonotype originates from an adult with an advanced solid tumor such as melanoma, head and neck, liver or kidney cancer. This sample comprised CD4+ or CD8+ T cells sorted from blood, obtained in a trial of the OX40 agonist ivuxolimab. CDR3 sequence: CASSISLGEPPFF. CDR3 sequence (DNA): TGTGCCAGTAGTATTTCCCTAGGGGAACCCCCCTTCTTC.